The clone carrying this T cell receptor beta chain has a single count. Germline values: CDR1 PRHDT, CDR2 FYEKMQ (reference sequence). This CDR3 has 14 residues. The ends were cut back, 8 bases at V and 0 bases at J, with 12 bases in the middle. The entry originates in a study of CD8+ T cells in alopecia areata. RNA extraction and reverse transcription yielded cDNA as sequencing template. The repertoire was sequenced with immunoSEQ multiplex PCR; TCRdb's copy has only in-frame clones and lacks some. The repertoire holds some 180,000 clones, with 40% to 55% as singletons. The treatment: oral pan-JAK inhibitor, 5-10 mg twice daily.

This clonotype was obtained from a human donor with alopecia areata. The chain has TRBV13 and TRBJ2-3, with D perhaps TRBD1 or TRBD2 (5 bases each). This specimen was CD8+ T cells sorted from blood, taken around week 53, from a patient treated with tofacitinib. The CDR3 spells CASGDGTSTDTQYF. The CDR3 DNA reads TGTGCCAGCGGGGACGGAACTAGCACAGATACGCAGTATTTT.